The clone carrying this TCR beta chain was found many times. The antigen remains undetermined. The data were taken from a study of molecular identifiers for immune sequencing clone quantification. Across the study: Replicates involved a five-way split of RNA from roughly 21,000 or 96,000 naive CD8 cells, with sequencing of four. Study outcomes and limitations: In a background of about a million naive cells, spiked Jurkat TCR RNA from one cell was reportedly detectable.

TCRdb independently ran MiXCR on the PCR reads; one entry per CDR3 protein. The sample holds over 550,000 distinct CDR3 sequences, around 25% seen once. Trimming at V came to 3 bases and at J to 2 bases, leaving 3 bases not matched to a gene. The CDR3 is made up of 15 amino acids. Germline assignment: CDR1 DFQATT and CDR2 SNEGSKA (reference sequence). The rearrangement joins TRBV20-1 to TRBJ2-5; 13 bases map to TRBD2. The specimen sequenced was naive CD8+ T cells from blood, with Jurkat cell RNA spiked in. The subset here: FACS-sorted CD8+CD4-CCR7+CD45RA+ naive T cells. The clonotype originates from a human donor in good health. Some libraries in this study had Jurkat cell RNA spiked in. The CDR3 here is CSASEGLAGQETQYF. The CDR3 DNA follows: TGCAGTGCTAGTGAGGGACTAGCGGGACAAGAGACCCAGTACTTC.